This is a list of T cell receptor beta chains from one sample in a study of CD8+ T cells in alopecia areata. Sequencing used immunoSEQ multiplex PCR; TCRdb keeps in-frame clones, though not all of them. The profile shows fewer than 150,000 clones, roughly 58% of them singletons. Sample: CD4+ T cells sorted from blood, taken at week 0. The receptors were gathered from a human donor with alopecia areata. Both conserved end residues are part of each CDR3. The D gene is left open where the match is weak. A row's size may be missing; if present it is once, few, many or a size class.

size,J,D,V,DNA,CDR3
-,TRBJ2-7,TRBD1,TRBV2,TGTGCCAGCTCTTGGGACAGCGAGCAGTACTTC,CASSWDSEQYF
few,TRBJ2-7,-,TRBV7-9,TGTGCCAGCAGCTCCTCCCTTTACGAGCAGTACTTC,CASSSSLYEQYF
-,TRBJ2-3,TRBD1,TRBV4-1,TGCGCCAGCATTCGACAGGGGGCAACAGATACGCAGTATTTT,CASIRQGATDTQYF
once,TRBJ2-3,TRBD2,TRBV7-2,TGTGCCAGCAGCTTAGCCCCTAGCGGGGCCCTGGGGAATACGCAGTATTTT,CASSLAPSGALGNTQYF
-,TRBJ2-5,-,TRBV18,TGTGCCAGCTCACCGGACGCGGGTGAGACCCAGTACTTC,CASSPDAGETQYF
-,TRBJ1-2,TRBD1,TRBV5-6,TGTGCCAGCAGCCAGGGACAGGGCTATGGCTACACCTTC,CASSQGQGYGYTF
-,TRBJ2-2,-,TRBV9,TGTGCCAGCAGCGTAGGCGTTAGGAACACCGGGGAGCTGTTTTTT,CASSVGVRNTGELFF
-,TRBJ2-1,-,TRBV5-4,TGTGCCAGCAGCTTGAGTCAGGTCAATGAGCAGTTCTTC,CASSLSQVNEQFF
-,TRBJ2-5,-,TRBV12-5,TGTGCTAGTGGTTTGGGGTTGCCATCCCAAGAGACCCAGTACTTC,CASGLGLPSQETQYF
few,TRBJ2-7,TRBD2,TRBV5-1,TGCGCCAGCAGCTTGAGGGAGGGACCCTCCTACGAGCAGTACTTC,CASSLREGPSYEQYF
-,TRBJ2-7,TRBD2,TRBV7-8,TGTGCCAGCAGCTTAGGACTAGCGGGTCCCTACGAGCAGTACTTC,CASSLGLAGPYEQYF
-,TRBJ1-4,-,TRBV28,TGTGCCAGCAGTTATGCAGGAGATGAAAAACTGTTTTTT,CASSYAGDEKLFF
once,TRBJ2-6,-,TRBV7-9,TGTGCCAGCAGCTTAGGAGGGGTTGGGGCCAACGTCCTGACTTTC,CASSLGGVGANVLTF
-,TRBJ1-2,-,TRBV2,TGTGCCAGCAGTGAAGTCCAGCCGGGTAACTATGGCTACACCTTC,CASSEVQPGNYGYTF
-,TRBJ2-3,-,TRBV7-3,TGTGCCAGCAGCTTAACTCGGGAAAACACAGATACGCAGTATTTT,CASSLTRENTDTQYF
few,TRBJ1-4,-,TRBV10-3,TGTGCCATCAGTGAACAGGCTTCGGATGAAAAACTGTTTTTT,CAISEQASDEKLFF
-,TRBJ1-2,TRBD1,TRBV7-2,TGTGCCAGCAGCTCCGGACAGGGCCCCTATGGCTACACCTTC,CASSSGQGPYGYTF
few,TRBJ2-2,-,TRBV14,TGTGCCAGCAGCCAAGGGGACTACACCGGGGAGCTGTTTTTT,CASSQGDYTGELFF